A selection of T cell receptor beta chains follows, all from one sample in a study of blood T cell repertoires in COVID-19. TCRdb's table, derived via immunoSEQ multiplex PCR, lists solely in-frame clones and lacks some. The sample comprises 250,000 to 300,000 clones, under 90% of which are singletons, and roughly 3% rests with the top ten. Specimen: peripheral blood. These receptors were taken from a woman aged 18-35 years with acute or convalescent COVID-19. Each CDR3 is given with its conserved first and last residue. A D gene is named only where the DNA matches it firmly. A clone size is listed for some rows: how often the clone was seen (once, few, many), or a class if it is expanded.

D gene,V gene,J gene,clone size,CDR3 protein,CDR3 DNA
TRBD2,TRBV6-5,TRBJ2-1,NA,CASRRGGRLYNEQFF,TGTGCCAGCAGGAGGGGCGGGAGGCTCTACAATGAGCAGTTCTTC
NA,TRBV30,TRBJ1-6,NA,CAWSRQKNSPLHF,TGTGCCTGGAGTAGACAGAAGAATTCACCCCTCCACTTT
TRBD1,TRBV20-1,TRBJ1-2,NA,CSARGQYTF,TGCAGTGCTAGGGGACAGTACACCTTC
TRBD2,TRBV12-3/TRBV12-4,TRBJ2-5,few,CASSPSGQETQYF,TGTGCCAGCAGTCCTAGCGGGCAAGAGACCCAGTACTTC
TRBD2,TRBV20-1,TRBJ2-1,NA,CSASTSGSSDNEQFF,TGCAGTGCTAGTACTAGCGGGAGTTCCGACAATGAGCAGTTCTTC
TRBD2,TRBV4-3,TRBJ2-5,NA,CASSQEWREGRETQYF,TGCGCCAGCAGCCAAGAGTGGCGGGAGGGCCGGGAGACCCAGTACTTC
NA,TRBV6-1,TRBJ2-1,NA,CASSDTVYNEQFF,TGTGCCAGCAGTGACACAGTGTACAATGAGCAGTTCTTC
NA,TRBV29-1,TRBJ2-1,NA,CSVAPYNEQFF,TGCAGCGTTGCCCCGTACAATGAGCAGTTCTTC
TRBD1,TRBV4-2,TRBJ2-2,NA,CASSQEYRGRAGELFF,TGTGCCAGCAGCCAAGAATACAGGGGAAGGGCCGGGGAGCTGTTTTTT
NA,TRBV5-4,TRBJ1-1,NA,CASSLGGAREAFF,TGTGCCAGCAGCTTGGGCGGGGCTCGAGAAGCTTTCTTT
NA,TRBV3-1/TRBV3-2,TRBJ1-5,once,CASSQGSGQGQPQHF,TGTGCCAGCAGCCAAGGGTCAGGGCAAGGTCAGCCCCAGCATTTT
TRBD1,TRBV5-4,TRBJ2-7,NA,CASSPRTGPPDEQYF,TGTGCCAGCAGCCCACGGACAGGGCCTCCGGACGAGCAGTACTTC
NA,TRBV5-1,TRBJ2-1,NA,CASSLELARYNEQFF,TGCGCCAGCAGCTTGGAGTTAGCCCGGTACAATGAGCAGTTCTTC
NA,TRBV4-3,TRBJ2-6,NA,CASSQGGLGGANVLTF,TGCGCCAGCAGCCAAGGCGGTTTAGGTGGGGCCAACGTCCTGACTTTC
TRBD2,TRBV10-3,TRBJ2-5,NA,CAISERLAETQYF,TGTGCCATCAGTGAAAGACTAGCAGAGACCCAGTACTTC
TRBD2,TRBV7-6,TRBJ2-5,few,CASSSRTSGAAETQYF,TGTGCCAGCAGCTCTAGGACTAGCGGGGCAGCGGAGACCCAGTACTTC
NA,TRBV5-6,TRBJ2-7,NA,CASSVVTDEQYF,TGTGCCAGCAGCGTGGTCACGGACGAGCAGTACTTC
NA,TRBV11-3,TRBJ2-1,NA,CASSLDQGGSSSYNEQFF,TGTGCCAGCAGCTTAGATCAGGGAGGTTCTAGCTCCTACAATGAGCAGTTCTTC
TRBD2,TRBV19,TRBJ2-5,NA,CASSINRASGQETQYF,TGTGCCAGTAGTATCAACCGGGCTAGCGGGCAGGAGACCCAGTACTTC
NA,TRBV11-2,TRBJ2-7,NA,CASSHGGRPYEQYF,TGTGCCAGCAGTCACGGCGGGCGGCCTTACGAGCAGTACTTC
TRBD1,TRBV2,TRBJ2-5,NA,CASGGQGFQETQYF,TGTGCCAGCGGGGGACAGGGGTTTCAAGAGACCCAGTACTTC
NA,TRBV7-9,TRBJ1-5,NA,CASSKQDGLQHF,TGTGCCAGCAGCAAACAAGATGGTCTCCAGCATTTT
NA,TRBV4-3,TRBJ1-2,NA,CASSQAGLPGYGYTF,TGCGCCAGCAGCCAAGCGGGACTCCCAGGCTATGGCTACACCTTC
TRBD2,TRBV27,TRBJ2-1,NA,CASSLSQAWTSGYNEQFF,TGTGCCAGCAGTTTATCCCAAGCCTGGACTAGCGGCTACAATGAGCAGTTCTTC
TRBD1,TRBV28,TRBJ2-3,NA,CASSGQGVGTDTQYF,TGTGCCAGCAGCGGACAGGGCGTCGGCACAGATACGCAGTATTTT
TRBD2,TRBV2,TRBJ2-1,NA,CASPSSGDNEQFF,TGTGCCAGCCCTTCTAGCGGAGACAATGAGCAGTTCTTC
TRBD2,TRBV9,TRBJ2-1,few,CASSVGALGRGLNEQFF,TGTGCCAGCAGCGTAGGGGCTCTTGGGAGGGGACTGAATGAGCAGTTCTTC
NA,TRBV5-6,TRBJ1-5,NA,CASSLAGIGQPQHF,TGTGCCAGCAGCTTGGCGGGGATCGGTCAGCCCCAGCATTTT
NA,TRBV4-3,TRBJ2-1,NA,CASSQSGTRLSSYNEQFF,TGCGCCAGCAGCCAATCCGGGACTCGCCTGAGCTCCTACAATGAGCAGTTCTTC
TRBD1,TRBV3-1/TRBV3-2,TRBJ1-2,NA,CASSLTGGYGYTF,TGTGCCAGCAGCCTGACAGGGGGCTATGGCTACACCTTC
NA,TRBV9,TRBJ2-2,few,CASSVVDSSYTGELFF,TGTGCCAGCAGCGTAGTAGATAGCAGCTACACCGGGGAGCTGTTTTTT
NA,TRBV21-1,TRBJ2-2,NA,CASSKSQGGSGELFF,TGTGCCAGCAGCAAAAGCCAGGGGGGATCCGGGGAGCTGTTTTTT
NA,TRBV29-1,TRBJ1-3,few,CSIIDSGNTIYF,TGCAGTATAATAGACTCTGGAAACACCATATATTTT
TRBD1,TRBV6-5,TRBJ1-5,NA,CASSYYRGDQPQHF,TGTGCCAGCAGTTACTACAGGGGTGATCAGCCCCAGCATTTT
TRBD1,TRBV10-2,TRBJ1-2,many,CASSESPGGNYGYTF,TGCGCCAGCAGTGAGTCCCCAGGGGGCAACTATGGCTACACCTTC
NA,TRBV4-3,TRBJ2-6,many,CASSQQDSHSGANVLTF,TGCGCCAGCAGCCAACAGGACAGTCACTCTGGGGCCAACGTCCTGACTTTC
TRBD1,TRBV6-5,TRBJ2-2,NA,CASSRQTGVTGELFF,TGTGCCAGCAGTAGACAAACAGGGGTCACCGGGGAGCTGTTTTTT
NA,TRBV6-5,TRBJ1-2,NA,CASSYDSSFYGYTF,TGTGCCAGCAGTTACGACAGCTCTTTCTATGGCTACACCTTC
TRBD2,TRBV5-8,TRBJ2-1,NA,CASSPPPGLVPEQFF,TGTGCCAGCAGCCCACCCCCGGGACTAGTTCCTGAGCAGTTCTTC
TRBD2,TRBV5-1,TRBJ2-1,NA,CASSSGLANNEQFF,TGCGCCAGCAGCTCGGGACTAGCGAACAATGAGCAGTTCTTC
TRBD2,TRBV28,TRBJ2-2,NA,CASSLAGVRTGELFF,TGTGCCAGCAGTCTAGCGGGAGTCCGCACCGGGGAGCTGTTTTTT
TRBD2,TRBV7-2,TRBJ2-5,NA,CASSPRTSGKPQETQYF,TGTGCCAGCAGCCCCCGGACTAGCGGGAAACCCCAAGAGACCCAGTACTTC
TRBD1,TRBV5-1,TRBJ2-7,NA,CASRLDRGLYEQYF,TGCGCCAGCAGACTGGACAGGGGGCTATACGAGCAGTACTTC
TRBD1,TRBV4-2,TRBJ1-2,NA,CASSQDTGANYGYTF,TGTGCCAGCAGCCAAGATACAGGGGCTAACTATGGCTACACCTTC
TRBD1,TRBV29-1,TRBJ1-5,NA,CSVVTNPGTGGWSNQPQHF,TGCAGCGTCGTCACCAATCCCGGGACAGGGGGCTGGAGCAATCAGCCCCAGCATTTT
TRBD1,TRBV29-1,TRBJ1-2,NA,CSVGDSPYGYTF,TGCAGCGTTGGGGACAGCCCCTATGGCTACACCTTC
TRBD2,TRBV19,TRBJ2-7,NA,CASRTSGSSYEQYF,TGTGCCAGTCGGACTAGCGGGAGCTCGTACGAGCAGTACTTC
NA,TRBV30,TRBJ2-5,NA,CAWSSGAPETQYF,TGTGCCTGGAGTTCAGGGGCCCCAGAGACCCAGTACTTC
TRBD1,TRBV6-5,TRBJ1-3,NA,CASSLDRGGNTIYF,TGTGCCAGCAGCCTTGACAGGGGAGGAAACACCATATATTTT
NA,TRBV27,TRBJ1-5,once,CASSFSGSNQPQHF,TGTGCCAGCAGTTTTTCGGGTAGCAATCAGCCCCAGCATTTT
TRBD2,TRBV27,TRBJ2-1,NA,CASSFQGGRYNEQFF,TGTGCCAGCAGTTTCCAGGGAGGGCGATACAATGAGCAGTTCTTC
TRBD2,TRBV3-1/TRBV3-2,TRBJ2-1,NA,CASSQGRLAGDRYNEQFF,TGTGCCAGCAGCCAAGGGAGACTAGCGGGAGACCGATACAATGAGCAGTTCTTC
TRBD2,TRBV19,TRBJ2-1,NA,CASQVGTSGMNEQFF,TGTGCCAGTCAGGTAGGGACTAGCGGGATGAATGAGCAGTTCTTC